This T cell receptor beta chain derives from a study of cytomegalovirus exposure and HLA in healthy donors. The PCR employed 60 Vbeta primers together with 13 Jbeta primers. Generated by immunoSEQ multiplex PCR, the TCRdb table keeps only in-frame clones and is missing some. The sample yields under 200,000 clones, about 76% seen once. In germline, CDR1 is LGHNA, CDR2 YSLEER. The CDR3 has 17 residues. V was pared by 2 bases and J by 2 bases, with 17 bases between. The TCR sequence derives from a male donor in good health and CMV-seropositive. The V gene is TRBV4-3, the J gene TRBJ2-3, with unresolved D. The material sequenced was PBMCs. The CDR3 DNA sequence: TGCGCCAGCAGCCAACGGGTAGAGAAACCTTTCACAGATACGCAGTATTTT. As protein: CASSQRVEKPFTDTQYF.